The entry that follows covers one T cell receptor (beta chain) sequence. The authors' processing: Reference gene primer amplification in the assay estimated nucleated cell counts. Sequenced by immunoSEQ multiplex PCR; TCRdb stores in-frame clones only, minus some. V and J calls and clone size follow that table, whereas D and trimming were derived from the DNA. The data show 230,000 or so clones, 80% to 85% seen once. The sample comes from a study of blood T cell repertoires in COVID-19. Overall study: The United States, Italy and Spain supplied acute and convalescent COVID-19 samples. Sources were T cells, B-cell-depleted T cells, or PBMCs; the material itself was cDNA or gDNA.

Sample: peripheral blood. This receptor was identified in a man aged 25-45 years with active or convalescent COVID-19.

This CDR3 is CAWRTGRNSPLHF. The CDR3 DNA sequence: TGTGCCTGGCGGACAGGGCGGAATTCACCCCTCCACTTT. This chain links TRBV30 with TRBJ1-6; 8 bases match TRBD1. This CDR3 comprises 13 residues. Losses at the gene ends were 5 bases for V and 7 bases for J; bases not matched to a gene: 4. The germline gives CDR1 GTSNPN, CDR2 SVGIG (reference sequence).